The rows below give T cell receptor beta chains drawn from one sample of a study of T-cell memory formation after mild COVID-19. Each CDR3 protein gets one entry after TCRdb re-called the 5' RACE reads with MiXCR. The table includes about half a million distinct CDR3 sequences, 15% to 20% detected once. Specimen: PBMCs or a T cell subset sorted from them (not recorded which). These receptors were obtained from an adult woman who had mild COVID-19 (a few samples of this study predate the infection). Cell type and time point are not known. CDR3s include the opening cysteine and the closing phenylalanine or tryptophan. The order of the fields is J gene, clone size, D gene, V gene, CDR3 DNA, CDR3 protein. D genes are given only for firm matches. Size values are once, few and many counts, or a class for expanded clones, and some rows have none.

TRBJ2-1 | few | NA | TRBV9 | TGTGCCAGCAGCGTGTTCGGGTCCCTATCTTGGAATGAGCAGTTCTTC | CASSVFGSLSWNEQFF
TRBJ1-5 | NA | NA | TRBV7-8 | TGTGCCAGCAGCCAAGGCCAAGGTTGGCCCCAGCATTTT | CASSQGQGWPQHF
TRBJ2-1 | NA | TRBD2 | TRBV7-9 | TGTGCCAGCATCGTAGCGGGACCTGGTTGGTACAATGAGCAGTTCTTC | CASIVAGPGWYNEQFF
TRBJ2-5 | few | TRBD1 | TRBV29-1 | TGCAGCGTTGAAGATTTGGCCTGGCGGGACAGGCTCCAAGAGACCCAGTACTTC | CSVEDLAWRDRLQETQYF
TRBJ1-3 | few | TRBD1 | TRBV15 | TGTGCCACCAGTCGGGACAGGGGGCCCGGAAACACCATATATTTT | CATSRDRGPGNTIYF
TRBJ1-3 | few | NA | TRBV2 | TGTGCCAGCAGTGAAAGTGGAAACACCATATATTTT | CASSESGNTIYF
TRBJ2-3 | NA | NA | TRBV4-2 | TGTGCCAGCAGCCAAGCCAGGACCGTGATCGCAGATACGCAGTATTTT | CASSQARTVIADTQYF
TRBJ2-3 | many | TRBD2 | TRBV20-1 | TGCAGTGCTAGACTAGCGGGGGGCACAGATACGCAGTATTTT | CSARLAGGTDTQYF
TRBJ2-7 | many | TRBD1 | TRBV10-3 | TGTGCCATCAATGGGGGACAGGGGGCTAACTACGAGCAGTACTTC | CAINGGQGANYEQYF
TRBJ1-2 | NA | TRBD1 | TRBV4-1 | TGCGCCAGCAGCCAAACCGGGACAGGGATCTATGGCTACACCTTC | CASSQTGTGIYGYTF
TRBJ1-2 | NA | NA | TRBV12-3/TRBV12-4 | TGTGCCAGCAGCATCACAGGGAACTATGGCTACACCTTC | CASSITGNYGYTF
TRBJ2-5 | NA | NA | TRBV21-1 | TGTGCCAGCAGCAAAGGGACCCAAGAGACCCAGTACTTC | CASSKGTQETQYF
TRBJ1-2 | NA | TRBD1 | TRBV10-2 | TGCGCCACCGAGGACAGGGGCCTTTATGGCTACACCTTC | CATEDRGLYGYTF
TRBJ2-4 | many | TRBD1 | TRBV7-9 | TGTGCCAGCAGCTTACCCGGGACAGGTCAGCCCAAAAACATTCAGTACTTC | CASSLPGTGQPKNIQYF
TRBJ2-1 | once | NA | TRBV27 | TGTGCCAGCAGTCCGGACTTCCTGAGCTCCTACAATGAGCAGTTATTC | CASSPDFLSSYNEQLF
TRBJ2-2 | NA | NA | TRBV5-4 | TGTGCCAGCAGCTTGGCCGGTAGGGGCCCGGACACCGGGGAGCTGTTTTTT | CASSLAGRGPDTGELFF
TRBJ2-1 | NA | TRBD2 | TRBV12-3/TRBV12-4 | TGTGCCAGCAGCCTCGGGACTAGCGGGAGAGCTGAGCAGTTCTTC | CASSLGTSGRAEQFF
TRBJ1-5 | few | NA | TRBV12-3/TRBV12-4 | TGTGCCAGCAGTTTTTCGGGGCTAGAACAGCCCCAGCATTTT | CASSFSGLEQPQHF
TRBJ1-6 | NA | TRBD1 | TRBV9 | TGTGCCAGCAGCGCGAGGGGGCAGAATTCACCCCTCCACTTT | CASSARGQNSPLHF
TRBJ1-2 | NA | TRBD1 | TRBV10-3 | TGTGCCATCCTGGGGACAGGGGGCAGCTACACCTTC | CAILGTGGSYTF
TRBJ2-5 | NA | TRBD1 | TRBV7-9 | TGTGCCAGCAGCCTACTCGACAGGGTTGGGGAGACCCAGTACTTC | CASSLLDRVGETQYF
TRBJ2-1 | NA | TRBD2 | TRBV15 | TGTGCCACCAGCAGAGATCCCGGTGGGGATCTAGCGGGAGCTCCTGAGCAGTTCTTC | CATSRDPGGDLAGAPEQFF
TRBJ2-7 | few | NA | TRBV7-8 | TGTGCCAGCAGCTTAGGTACCGGGCCCTCCTACGAGCAGTACTTC | CASSLGTGPSYEQYF
TRBJ1-1 | NA | NA | TRBV9 | TGTGCCAGCAGCGCCCACAAGTCACGGCCGACTGAAGCTTTCTTT | CASSAHKSRPTEAFF
TRBJ2-1 | NA | NA | TRBV20-1 | TGCAGTGCTAGAGACCCCCAGAGGGGCGCCTACAATGAGCAGTTCTTC | CSARDPQRGAYNEQFF
TRBJ2-3 | few | NA | TRBV20-1 | TGCAGTGCTAGGAAGGGGGAAGATACGCAGTATTTT | CSARKGEDTQYF
TRBJ2-3 | NA | TRBD2 | TRBV7-8 | TGTGCCAGCAGCTTAGTTGGCAGCGGGGGGAGCACAGATACGCAGTATTTT | CASSLVGSGGSTDTQYF
TRBJ2-7 | NA | TRBD2 | TRBV6-5 | TGTGCCAGCAGTTACTGGGGACTAGGCTACGAGCAGTACTTC | CASSYWGLGYEQYF
TRBJ1-2 | NA | NA | TRBV12-3/TRBV12-4 | TGTGCCAGCAGTCCCCAGGGGCTTGGCTACACCTTC | CASSPQGLGYTF
TRBJ2-2 | many | NA | TRBV7-3 | TGTGCCAGCAGCCCCGTGAACACCGGGGAGCTGTTTTTT | CASSPVNTGELFF
TRBJ2-3 | NA | TRBD2 | TRBV7-2 | TGTGCCAGCAGGAGGACTAGCGGGAGCACAGATACGCAGTATTTT | CASRRTSGSTDTQYF
TRBJ2-5 | NA | NA | TRBV6-2/TRBV6-3 | TGTGCCAGCAGGCCTCTTCCCTTGTCCGTAGAGACCCAGTACTTC | CASRPLPLSVETQYF
TRBJ2-7 | few | NA | TRBV12-3/TRBV12-4 | TGTGCCAGCAGTTTCTTGGGCTACGAGCAGTACTTC | CASSFLGYEQYF
TRBJ1-1 | many | NA | TRBV20-1 | TGCAGTGCTAGCGAAGGGGGAATGAACACTGAAGCTTTCTTT | CSASEGGMNTEAFF
TRBJ2-1 | NA | NA | TRBV24-1 | TGTGCCACCAGTGATACTCCCTGGAACAATGAGCAGTTCTTC | CATSDTPWNNEQFF
TRBJ2-7 | few | TRBD2 | TRBV3-1 | TGTGCCAGCAGCCACAGGCGGGAGGTCGACGAGCAGTACTTC | CASSHRREVDEQYF
TRBJ2-3 | few | NA | TRBV29-1 | TGCAGCGTTCAAAGGTTTGATACGCAGTATTTT | CSVQRFDTQYF